What follows are 7 T cell receptor beta chains derived from one specimen sequenced in a study of blood T cells in healthy people across ages. Primers used in a second PCR of roughly 7 to 11 cycles were a sample-barcoded 5' primer and a J-beta primer mix. TCRdb processed the 5' RACE reads anew with MiXCR; each CDR3 protein has one entry. The table records 1,100,000 or so distinct CDR3 sequences, 45% of them present only once. Sequencing used blood. The source is a woman aged 60-75 years in good health.

This chain joins TRBV5-1 and TRBJ1-1, with TRBD1 identical over 7 bases. The CDR3 contains 14 residues. Trimming cost V 1 base and J 4 bases; bases outside gene matches: 4. Per the germline V gene, CDR1 is SGHRS and CDR2 is YFSETQ. The CDR3 region is CASSLTGVATEAFF. The DNA for the CDR3 is TGCGCCAGCAGCTTGACAGGGGTCGCCACTGAAGCTTTCTTT.

This clonotype was observed a single time. The J gene is TRBJ2-5, the V gene TRBV6-5; 12 positions agree with TRBD2. The J segment lost 1 base and the V segment lost 0 bases, leaving 0 bases of the junction unmatched. The CDR3 is 16 amino acids. Germline CDR1 MNHEY, CDR2 SVGAGI. This CDR3 is CASSYSTSGSQETQYF. The DNA of the CDR3 is TGTGCCAGCAGTTACTCGACTAGCGGGAGCCAAGAGACCCAGTACTTC.

V gene TRBV11-2 combines with J gene TRBJ1-6, with unresolved D. The CDR3 has 15 residues. In germline, CDR1 is SGHAT, CDR2 FQNNGV. The V and J ends lost 4 bases and 4 bases respectively, with 11 bases between them. The CDR3 region is CASSSVDGYNSPLHF. CDR3 nucleotide sequence: TGTGCCAGCAGCTCCGTAGATGGTTATAATTCACCCCTCCACTTT.

This clonotype was picked up a small number of times. This chain connects TRBV13 to TRBJ2-3, with 8 bases that match TRBD2. CDR1 PRHDT and CDR2 FYEKMQ come from the germline V gene (reference sequence). After removal of 6 bases from V and 1 base from J, the junction contained 9 bases not matched to a gene. The CDR3 sequence is 16 residues long. The CDR3 loop is CASRPQAGEGTDTQYF. CDR3 coding DNA: TGTGCCAGCAGACCGCAAGCGGGAGAGGGCACAGATACGCAGTATTTT.

This clonotype was observed a few times. The rearrangement joins TRBV29-1 to TRBJ2-2; D unresolved. Germline loops: CDR1 SQVTM, CDR2 ANQGSEA. CDR3 length: 14 residues. V lost 6 bases and J lost 3, with 14 bases in between. The CDR3 region has the DNA TGCAGCGTCCGACGACCAGGCGACACCGGGGAGCTGTTTTTT. This encodes CSVRRPGDTGELFF.

This rearrangement joins TRBV28 to TRBJ2-1; tentatively, D is TRBD1 or TRBD2 (6 bases each). The CDR3 has 14 residues. Germline V CDR1 and CDR2: MDHEN, SYDVKM. The V end was cut by 4 bases, the J end by 2 bases, with 9 bases between. The CDR3 DNA reads as TGTGCCAGCAGTTGGAGGGGGGCCTACAATGAGCAGTTCTTC. Translating it yields CASSWRGAYNEQFF.

V gene TRBV28 combines with J gene TRBJ1-2; D may be TRBD1 (5 bases). Germline CDR1 MDHEN, CDR2 SYDVKM. The CDR3 runs 14 residues. V was trimmed by 0 bases and J by 2 bases, leaving 7 bases between them. In nucleotides, the CDR3 is TGTGCCAGCAGTTTATGCCAGGGAAACTATGGCTACACCTTC. Its protein product is CASSLCQGNYGYTF.